Listed here are 2 T cell receptor beta chains from one sample, sequenced in a study of cytomegalovirus exposure and HLA in healthy donors. Amplification used 60 Vbeta primers and 13 Jbeta primers. Sequencing was performed with immunoSEQ multiplex PCR; in TCRdb, only in-frame clones are kept and a portion is missing. The repertoire holds about 120,000 clones, with around four fifths as singletons. Sequencing was performed on PBMCs. Receptor source: a man in his 60s in good health and CMV-seropositive.

This clone turned up a few times. The chain combines TRBV30 with TRBJ1-2; 8 nucleotides agree with TRBD1. CDR1 and CDR2 (germline): GTSNPN, SVGIG (reference sequence). J lost 5 bases, V lost 2 bases, and 7 bases had no gene match. This CDR3 is built from 14 residues. The CDR3 protein is CAWSRTGYEYGYTF. DNA of the CDR3: TGTGCCTGGAGTAGGACAGGGTACGAGTATGGCTACACCTTC.

This clone was observed a few times. The chain couples TRBV6-4 to TRBJ1-6, with TRBD1 matching over 8 bases. The V gene's germline CDR1 is MRHNA and CDR2 SNTAGT. Losses at the gene ends were 2 bases for V and 6 bases for J; bases not matched to a gene: 6. The CDR3 length is 16 residues. As DNA, the CDR3 is TGTGCCAGCAGTGACGATGCAGGACAGGGTAATTCACCCCTCCACTTT. Its translation: CASSDDAGQGNSPLHF.